These T cell receptor beta chains were read from a single sample in a study of blood T cell repertoires in COVID-19. Measured with immunoSEQ multiplex PCR; TCRdb has only the in-frame clones, and not every one. Counted here are around 100,000 clones, almost 90% occurring once; the ten biggest clones make up under 5.5%. Sequenced input: peripheral blood. The receptors were sampled from a human donor in a cohort sampled during active COVID-19. The CDR3 runs from the conserved cysteine through the conserved F or W. Each record gives: D gene, V gene, clone size, J gene, CDR3 protein, CDR3 DNA. A D gene is named only where the DNA matches it firmly. Clone size is not always given. Where it is, it says once, few, many or a class for expanded clones.

d_gene: TRBD2
v_gene: TRBV28
abundance: -
j_gene: TRBJ2-7
CDR3aa: CASSLEPGRNRGTIHEQYF
CDR3nt: TGTGCCAGCAGTTTAGAACCGGGACGGAATCGCGGGACTATTCACGAGCAGTACTTC

d_gene: TRBD2
v_gene: TRBV29-1
abundance: -
j_gene: TRBJ2-1
CDR3aa: CSAGTSGGHYNEQFF
CDR3nt: TGCAGCGCTGGGACTAGCGGGGGCCACTACAATGAGCAGTTCTTC

d_gene: TRBD2
v_gene: TRBV18
abundance: -
j_gene: TRBJ2-2
CDR3aa: CASSRLGTSGSNTGELFF
CDR3nt: TGTGCCAGCTCACGCCTTGGGACTAGCGGGAGTAACACCGGGGAGCTGTTTTTT

d_gene: TRBD2
v_gene: TRBV20-1
abundance: -
j_gene: TRBJ2-7
CDR3aa: CSASGASGSYEQYF
CDR3nt: TGCAGTGCTAGTGGGGCTAGCGGGTCCTACGAGCAGTACTTC

d_gene: -
v_gene: TRBV20-1
abundance: -
j_gene: TRBJ2-1
CDR3aa: CSASNGKSYNEQFF
CDR3nt: TGCAGTGCTAGTAACGGGAAATCCTACAATGAGCAGTTCTTC

d_gene: TRBD1
v_gene: TRBV18
abundance: -
j_gene: TRBJ1-1
CDR3aa: CASSDRGHWYTEAFF
CDR3nt: TGTGCCAGCTCCGACAGGGGGCACTGGTACACTGAAGCTTTCTTT

d_gene: TRBD2
v_gene: TRBV4-1
abundance: -
j_gene: TRBJ2-7
CDR3aa: CASSQITFGGSYEQYF
CDR3nt: TGCGCCAGCAGCCAAATTACCTTCGGGGGGAGCTACGAGCAGTACTTC

d_gene: -
v_gene: TRBV4-1
abundance: once
j_gene: TRBJ2-5
CDR3aa: CASSKQGIETQYF
CDR3nt: TGCGCCAGCAGCAAGCAGGGGATAGAGACCCAGTACTTC

d_gene: TRBD2
v_gene: TRBV28
abundance: -
j_gene: TRBJ2-7
CDR3aa: CASSNLAVYEQYF
CDR3nt: TGTGCCAGCAGCAACCTAGCGGTCTACGAGCAGTACTTC

d_gene: -
v_gene: TRBV2
abundance: -
j_gene: TRBJ1-1
CDR3aa: CAWADRNTEAFF
CDR3nt: TGTGCCTGGGCCGACAGAAACACTGAAGCTTTCTTT

d_gene: TRBD2
v_gene: TRBV18
abundance: -
j_gene: TRBJ2-7
CDR3aa: CASSFAGLTSSYEQYF
CDR3nt: TGTGCCAGCTCGTTCGCGGGACTAACGAGCTCCTACGAGCAGTACTTC

d_gene: -
v_gene: TRBV6-5
abundance: -
j_gene: TRBJ2-2
CDR3aa: CASSEPGHMTGELFF
CDR3nt: TGTGCCAGCTCGGAACCGGGACACATGACCGGGGAGCTGTTTTTT

d_gene: -
v_gene: TRBV7-9
abundance: few
j_gene: TRBJ1-2
CDR3aa: CASSSTGTRRLNGYTF
CDR3nt: TGTGCCAGCAGCTCTACCGGGACAAGGCGATTGAATGGCTACACCTTC

d_gene: TRBD1
v_gene: TRBV14
abundance: -
j_gene: TRBJ1-2
CDR3aa: CASSQGSDRGLSGYTF
CDR3nt: TGTGCCAGCAGCCAAGGAAGCGACAGGGGGTTATCTGGCTACACCTTC

d_gene: -
v_gene: TRBV24-1
abundance: -
j_gene: TRBJ1-5
CDR3aa: CATSDYRESQPQHF
CDR3nt: TGTGCCACCAGTGACTACAGGGAAAGTCAGCCCCAGCATTTT

d_gene: TRBD2
v_gene: TRBV5-4
abundance: -
j_gene: TRBJ2-2
CDR3aa: CASSSLAGVVTGELFF
CDR3nt: TGTGCCAGCAGCTCACTAGCGGGAGTAGTCACCGGGGAGCTGTTTTTT

d_gene: -
v_gene: TRBV7-2
abundance: -
j_gene: TRBJ2-7
CDR3aa: CASSFGTAKEQYF
CDR3nt: TGTGCCAGCAGCTTCGGGACTGCTAAAGAGCAGTACTTC

d_gene: TRBD2
v_gene: TRBV28
abundance: -
j_gene: TRBJ2-2
CDR3aa: CASSFTTSGNTGELFF
CDR3nt: TGTGCCAGCAGTTTTACTACTAGCGGGAACACCGGGGAGCTGTTTTTT

d_gene: -
v_gene: TRBV5-5
abundance: -
j_gene: TRBJ2-7
CDR3aa: CASSLRQVYEQYF
CDR3nt: TGTGCCAGCAGCTTGCGACAGGTCTACGAGCAGTACTTC

d_gene: -
v_gene: TRBV4-1
abundance: -
j_gene: TRBJ1-5
CDR3aa: CASSQVQGDNQPQHF
CDR3nt: TGCGCCAGCAGCCAAGTACAGGGTGACAATCAGCCCCAGCATTTT

d_gene: TRBD2
v_gene: TRBV7-2
abundance: -
j_gene: TRBJ2-7
CDR3aa: CASNPSGRAYNEQYF
CDR3nt: TGTGCCAGCAACCCTAGCGGGAGGGCCTATAACGAGCAGTACTTC

d_gene: TRBD2
v_gene: TRBV6-4
abundance: -
j_gene: TRBJ2-1
CDR3aa: CASSAGTSGRNEQFF
CDR3nt: TGTGCCAGCAGTGCCGGGACTAGCGGGAGAAATGAGCAGTTCTTC

d_gene: -
v_gene: TRBV7-3
abundance: -
j_gene: TRBJ2-2
CDR3aa: CASSPTGTLNTGELFF
CDR3nt: TGTGCCAGCAGCCCCACAGGGACCCTGAACACCGGGGAGCTGTTTTTT

d_gene: -
v_gene: TRBV9
abundance: -
j_gene: TRBJ1-2
CDR3aa: CASSSGTPAGGYTF
CDR3nt: TGTGCCAGCAGCTCCGGGACGCCCGCGGGGGGCTACACCTTC

d_gene: TRBD1
v_gene: TRBV7-9
abundance: -
j_gene: TRBJ2-7
CDR3aa: CASSFGTGPRYEQYF
CDR3nt: TGTGCCAGCAGCTTCGGGACAGGGCCCCGCTACGAGCAGTACTTC

d_gene: TRBD1
v_gene: TRBV7-2
abundance: -
j_gene: TRBJ2-4
CDR3aa: CASSADAGGSVNIQYF
CDR3nt: TGTGCCAGCAGCGCAGACGCAGGGGGATCCGTAAACATTCAGTACTTC

d_gene: -
v_gene: TRBV27
abundance: once
j_gene: TRBJ1-1
CDR3aa: CASSLRGVTEAFF
CDR3nt: TGTGCCAGCAGTTTACGGGGGGTCACTGAAGCTTTCTTT

d_gene: TRBD2
v_gene: TRBV6-5
abundance: -
j_gene: TRBJ2-7
CDR3aa: CASTLEGGKQYF
CDR3nt: TGTGCCAGCACCTTAGAGGGAGGGAAGCAGTACTTC

d_gene: -
v_gene: TRBV6-1
abundance: -
j_gene: TRBJ2-7
CDR3aa: CASSDQGRSEQYF
CDR3nt: TGTGCCAGCAGTGATCAGGGTAGGAGCGAGCAGTACTTC

d_gene: TRBD2
v_gene: TRBV29-1
abundance: -
j_gene: TRBJ2-7
CDR3aa: CSVEGKGTTEQYF
CDR3nt: TGCAGCGTTGAAGGAAAAGGGACTACCGAGCAGTACTTC

d_gene: -
v_gene: TRBV9
abundance: -
j_gene: TRBJ1-6
CDR3aa: CASSETKRGGYNSPLHF
CDR3nt: TGTGCCAGCAGCGAAACTAAGAGGGGGGGATATAATTCACCCCTCCACTTT

d_gene: TRBD2
v_gene: TRBV19
abundance: -
j_gene: TRBJ2-7
CDR3aa: CASSGGLAGINEQYF
CDR3nt: TGTGCCAGTAGTGGGGGACTAGCGGGAATCAACGAGCAGTACTTC

d_gene: -
v_gene: TRBV7-8
abundance: -
j_gene: TRBJ2-1
CDR3aa: CASSLVTGPNEQFF
CDR3nt: TGTGCCAGCAGCTTAGTCACAGGTCCGAATGAGCAGTTCTTC